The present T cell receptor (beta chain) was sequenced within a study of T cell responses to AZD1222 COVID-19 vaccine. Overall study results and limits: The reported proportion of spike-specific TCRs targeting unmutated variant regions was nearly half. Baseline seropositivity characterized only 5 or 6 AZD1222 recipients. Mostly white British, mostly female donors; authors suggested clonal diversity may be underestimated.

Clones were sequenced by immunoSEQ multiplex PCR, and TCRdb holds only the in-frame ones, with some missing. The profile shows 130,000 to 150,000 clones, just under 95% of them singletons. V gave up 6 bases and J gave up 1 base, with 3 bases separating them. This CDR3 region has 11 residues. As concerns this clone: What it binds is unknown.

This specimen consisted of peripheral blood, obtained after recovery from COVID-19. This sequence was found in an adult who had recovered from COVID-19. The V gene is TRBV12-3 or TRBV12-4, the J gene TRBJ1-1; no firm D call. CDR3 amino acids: CASSSNTEAFF. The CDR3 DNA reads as TGTGCCAGCAGCTCGAACACTGAAGCTTTCTTT.